Included here is one TCR beta chain sequence, with context. V was trimmed by 8 bases and J by 6 bases, leaving 12 bases between them. Germline loops: CDR1 SGHDT, CDR2 YYEEEE. The CDR3 runs to 12 residues. The data were obtained in a study of long-term antiretroviral therapy in people with HIV. Sequencing relied on immunoSEQ assay v3.0, run at survey level. TCRdb's copy holds only in-frame clones and misses some; the assay was immunoSEQ multiplex PCR. The sample includes fewer than 45,000 clones, 80% of them seen just once. The starting material was unsorted PBMCs, obtained 3.4 years after starting antiretroviral therapy. This receptor was taken from a man aged 25-40 years with HIV. The chain recombines TRBV5-6 with TRBJ2-1; perhaps TRBD2 as D (5 bases). CDR3 nucleotide sequence: TGTGCCAGTGGCCGTGCGGGCAATGAGCAGTTCTTC. Protein sequence: CASGRAGNEQFF.